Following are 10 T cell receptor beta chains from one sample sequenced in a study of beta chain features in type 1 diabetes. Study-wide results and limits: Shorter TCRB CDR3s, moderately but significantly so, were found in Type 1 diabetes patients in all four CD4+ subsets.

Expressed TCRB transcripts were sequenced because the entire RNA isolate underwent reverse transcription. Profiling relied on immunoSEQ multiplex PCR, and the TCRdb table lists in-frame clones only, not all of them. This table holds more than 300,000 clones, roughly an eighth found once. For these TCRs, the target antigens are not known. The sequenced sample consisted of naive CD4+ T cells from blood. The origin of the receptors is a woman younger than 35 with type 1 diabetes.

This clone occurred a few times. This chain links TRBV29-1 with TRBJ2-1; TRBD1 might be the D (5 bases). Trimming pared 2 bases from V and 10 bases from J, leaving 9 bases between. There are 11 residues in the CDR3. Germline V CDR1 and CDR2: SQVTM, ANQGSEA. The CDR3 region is CSVERGREQFF. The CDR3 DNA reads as TGCAGCGTTGAAAGGGGCCGGGAGCAGTTCTTC.

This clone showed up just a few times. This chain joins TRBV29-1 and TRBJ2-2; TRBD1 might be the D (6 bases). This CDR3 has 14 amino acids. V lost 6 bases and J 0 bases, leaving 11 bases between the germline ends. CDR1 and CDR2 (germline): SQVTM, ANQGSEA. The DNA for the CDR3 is TGCAGCGTCGGGACATCTGCGAACACCGGGGAGCTGTTTTTT. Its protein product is CSVGTSANTGELFF.

Written as DNA, the CDR3 is TGTGCTAGCCGGCCTAGTTGGCGGGCCTACGAGCAGTACTTC. It is translated as CASRPSWRAYEQYF. The chain links TRBV25-1 to TRBJ2-7; D might be TRBD2 (5 bases). Germline CDR1 and CDR2: MGHDK and SYGVNS. CDR3 size: 14 residues.

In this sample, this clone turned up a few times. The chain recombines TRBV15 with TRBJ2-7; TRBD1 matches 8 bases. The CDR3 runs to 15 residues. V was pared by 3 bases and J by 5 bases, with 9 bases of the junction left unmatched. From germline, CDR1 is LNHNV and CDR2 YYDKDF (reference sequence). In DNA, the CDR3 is TGTGCCACCAGCAGTCTACAGGGGGTTAAAGACGAGCAGTACTTC. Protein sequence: CATSSLQGVKDEQYF.

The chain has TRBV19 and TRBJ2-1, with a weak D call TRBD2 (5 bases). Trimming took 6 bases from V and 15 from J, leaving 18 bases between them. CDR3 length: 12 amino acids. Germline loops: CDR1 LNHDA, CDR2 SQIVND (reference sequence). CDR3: CASRDPGRGLFF. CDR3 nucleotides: TGTGCCAGTAGAGATCCGGGGAGAGGTCTGTTCTTC.

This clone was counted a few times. This CDR3 is CASSLDLRIEAFF. The DNA for the CDR3 is TGTGCCAGCAGCTTAGATCTCCGTATTGAAGCTTTCTTT. The rearrangement uses TRBV7-2 and TRBJ1-1, with no clear D. V gave up 1 base and J gave up 7 bases, with 10 bases separating them. This CDR3 is built from 13 residues. Germline values: CDR1 SGHTA, CDR2 FQGNSA.

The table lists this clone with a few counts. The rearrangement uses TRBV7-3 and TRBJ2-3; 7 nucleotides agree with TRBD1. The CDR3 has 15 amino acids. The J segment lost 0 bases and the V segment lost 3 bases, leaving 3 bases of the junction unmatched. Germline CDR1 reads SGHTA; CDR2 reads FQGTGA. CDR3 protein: CASSLTGSSTDTQYF. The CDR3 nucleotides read TGTGCCAGCAGCTTGACAGGGTCTAGCACAGATACGCAGTATTTT.

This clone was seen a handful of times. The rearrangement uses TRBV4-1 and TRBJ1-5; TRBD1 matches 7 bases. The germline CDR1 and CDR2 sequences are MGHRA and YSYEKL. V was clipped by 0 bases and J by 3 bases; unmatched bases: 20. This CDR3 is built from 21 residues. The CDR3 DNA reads TGCGCCAGCAGCCAAGATTTGGACTTAAGGTGGGGGACAGCGAACAATCAGCCCCAGCATTTT. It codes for CASSQDLDLRWGTANNQPQHF.

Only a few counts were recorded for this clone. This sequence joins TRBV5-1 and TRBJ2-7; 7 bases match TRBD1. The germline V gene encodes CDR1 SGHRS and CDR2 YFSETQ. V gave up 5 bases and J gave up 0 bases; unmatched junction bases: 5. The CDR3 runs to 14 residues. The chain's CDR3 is CASSEQGNSYEQYF. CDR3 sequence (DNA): TGCGCCAGCAGTGAACAGGGGAACTCCTACGAGCAGTACTTC.

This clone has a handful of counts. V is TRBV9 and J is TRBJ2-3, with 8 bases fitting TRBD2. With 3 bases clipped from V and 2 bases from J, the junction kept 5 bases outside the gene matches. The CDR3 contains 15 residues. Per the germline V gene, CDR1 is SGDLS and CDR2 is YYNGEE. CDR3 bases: TGTGCCAGCAGCGCCCGACTAGCGACCACAGATACGCAGTATTTT. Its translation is CASSARLATTDTQYF.